This TCR beta chain is from a study of blood T cell repertoires in COVID-19. Study at large: From the United States, Italy and Spain came samples of acute and convalescent COVID-19. The cDNA or gDNA used as material had been derived from T cells, B-cell-depleted T cells, or PBMCs.

Authors' processing steps: Amplified reference gene primers provided the basis for estimating nucleated cell counts. Method: immunoSEQ multiplex PCR; TCRdb's copy keeps in-frame clones and lacks some. D and trimming were read from the DNA, whereas the V and J calls and clone size are those reported in that table. The table shows about 160,000 clones, with 85% occurring only once. The specimen was peripheral blood. The TCR originated in a human donor with acute or convalescent COVID-19. The donor label of this sample is uncertain.

The CDR3 DNA is TGTGCCAGCAGGGCCTCCTATAATTCACCCCTCCACTTT. This sequence encodes CASRASYNSPLHF. The V gene is TRBV6-4, the J gene TRBJ1-6, with unresolved D. The CDR3 spans 13 residues. Germline assignment: CDR1 MRHNA and CDR2 SNTAGT. V was shortened by 6 bases and J by 0 bases, with 3 bases between the two germline ends.